These 22 T cell receptor beta chains were all obtained from the same sample, sequenced in a study of neurological immune-mediated disorders. From the 5' RACE reads, TCRdb called clonotypes with MiXCR, one entry per CDR3 protein. The data show tens of thousands of distinct CDR3 sequences, with around 6% seen just once and 0.45% to 0.6% held by the top ten. Sequenced material: CD4+ T cells from blood. These TCRs come from a woman between 35 and 50 years old in good health.

This clonotype was observed at least ten times. The chain employs TRBV28 and TRBJ2-2, with 10 bases identical to TRBD1. V lost 7 bases, J lost 4 bases, and 9 bases stayed unmatched. The CDR3 sequence is 16 residues long. The V gene's germline CDR1 is MDHEN and CDR2 SYDVKM. CDR3 region: CASNQGDRGATGELFF. Here the CDR3 DNA reads TGTGCCAGCAACCAAGGGGACAGGGGAGCCACCGGGGAGCTGTTTTTT.

At least ten counts were recorded for this clonotype. The chain couples TRBV5-1 to TRBJ2-1, with D perhaps matching TRBD2 (6 bases). V shed 0 bases and J shed 4 bases, with 14 bases lying between them. The CDR3 has 16 amino acids. From germline, CDR1 is SGHRS and CDR2 YFSETQ. This chain's CDR3 is CASSLGIRTTYNEQFF. CDR3 sequence (DNA): TGCGCCAGCAGCTTGGGTATAAGGACTACTTACAATGAGCAGTTCTTC.

This clonotype has at least ten counts. The chain has TRBV28 and TRBJ2-7; D remains ambiguous. The germline CDR1 and CDR2 sequences are MDHEN and SYDVKM. This CDR3 comprises 13 residues. Trimming shortened V by 2 bases and J by 0 bases, and 5 bases separated the two germline ends. The CDR3: CASSLQDSYEQYF. For the CDR3, the DNA is TGTGCCAGCAGTTTACAGGACTCCTACGAGCAGTACTTC.

In its sample, this clonotype was seen a few times. The junction does not match germline at one end; this may be a read error. The chain joins TRBV5-1 to TRBJ1-2; D is undetermined. Germline CDR1 and CDR2: SGHRS and YFSETQ. The CDR3 runs 13 residues. As DNA, the CDR3 is TGCACCAGCAGCTTTCAGGCGGACTATGGCTACACCTTC. Its translation: CTSSFQADYGYTF.

This clonotype came up many times. One junction end does not reproduce the germline sequence, and a read error may be involved. The chain joins TRBV20-1 to TRBJ2-5; no firm D call. This CDR3 spans 12 amino acids. Per germline, CDR1 DFQATT and CDR2 SNEGSKA (reference sequence). As DNA, the CDR3 is TGCAGTGCTGGAGAGTGGGCAGAGACCCAGTACTTC. Encoded protein: CSAGEWAETQYF.

At least ten counts were recorded for this clonotype. This chain connects TRBV5-6 to TRBJ2-2; 16 bases align to TRBD2. CDR1 is SGHDT and CDR2 is YYEEEE in the germline V gene. The CDR3 is 16 residues long. With 4 bases clipped from V and 5 bases from J, the junction kept 2 bases outside the gene matches. For the CDR3, the DNA is TGTGCCAGCAGCAGGGGACTAGCGGGAGGGACCGGGGAGCTGTTTTTT. Its protein is CASSRGLAGGTGELFF.

The sample holds many counts of this clonotype. The J gene is TRBJ2-1, the V gene TRBV20-1, with D maybe TRBD1 (6 bases). The CDR3 runs to 13 residues. Germline V lookup: CDR1 DFQATT, CDR2 SNEGSKA (reference sequence). The chain's CDR3 is CSFLGRGYNEQFF. For the CDR3, the DNA is TGCAGCTTCCTCGGCAGGGGCTACAATGAGCAGTTCTTC.

By share of the sample, this clonotype is medium-sized. CDR3 nucleotides: TGCAGTGCTAGAGACAGGGGCTATGGCTACACCTTC. Translation gives CSARDRGYGYTF. The chain is built from TRBV20-1 and TRBJ1-2, with a possible D match to TRBD1 (6 bases). The CDR3 has 12 residues. The V end was cut by 0 bases, the J end by 4 bases, with 6 bases between. Germline values: CDR1 DFQATT, CDR2 SNEGSKA (reference sequence).

This clonotype was observed many times. Written as DNA, the CDR3 is TGTGCCAGCAGCTTAGATTTTTACAATGAGCAGTTCTTC. Its translation is CASSLDFYNEQFF. The V gene is TRBV7-2, the J gene TRBJ2-1; no clear D. In germline, CDR1 is SGHTA, CDR2 FQGNSA. The CDR3 spans 13 residues. Trimming took off 1 base at V and 4 bases at J, with 5 bases between the two ends. The full variable domain, with the rest looked up from reference TRBV7-2 and TRBJ2-1, is GAGVSQSPSNKVTEKGKDVELRCDPISGHTALYWYRQSLGQGLEFLIYFQGNSAPDKSGLPSDRFSAERTGGSVSTLTIQRTQQEDSAVYLCASSLDFYNEQFFGPGTRLTVL.

This clonotype was found many times. V usage is TRBV11-2 and J usage is TRBJ2-1; tentative D call: TRBD1 (5 bases). Trimming removed 5 bases at V and 1 base at J, with 9 bases between. Germline values: CDR1 SGHAT, CDR2 FQNNGV. The CDR3 has 14 amino acids. The CDR3 loop reads CASSGDRSYNEQFF. CDR3 sequence (DNA): TGTGCCAGCAGCGGCGACAGATCCTACAATGAGCAGTTCTTC.

This clonotype showed up many times. V usage is TRBV5-1 and J usage is TRBJ2-2, with TRBD1 matching 7 bases. The CDR3 loop spans 15 amino acids. Germline-derived CDR1 and CDR2 are SGHRS and YFSETQ. V dropped 2 bases and J dropped 6; count of bases not matched to a gene: 7. DNA for the CDR3: TGCGCCAGCAGCTTAAATCCAGGGGGTCCCGGGGAGCTGTTTTTT. Translation gives CASSLNPGGPGELFF. Using reference TRBV5-1 and TRBJ2-2 for the parts outside the CDR3, the full variable domain is KAGVTQTPRYLIKTRGQQVTLSCSPISGHRSVSWYQQTPGQGLQFLFEYFSETQRNKGNFPGRFSGRQFSNSRSEMNVSTLELGDSALYLCASSLNPGGPGELFFGEGSRLTVL.

In its sample, this clonotype was seen many times. J is TRBJ2-7 and V is TRBV24-1; TRBD1 might be the D (6 bases). CDR1 is KGHDR, CDR2 SFDVKD, per germline. V lost 10 bases, J lost 7 bases, and 19 bases lay in between. There are 13 residues in the CDR3. The CDR3 loop reads CATEGDTAREQYF. The CDR3 DNA is TGTGCCACAGAAGGGGACACCGCTCGGGAGCAGTACTTC.

There are many counts of this clonotype. The chain couples TRBV5-1 to TRBJ2-2; tentatively, D is TRBD1 (5 bases). CDR1 is SGHRS, CDR2 YFSETQ, per germline. This CDR3 has 20 amino acids. V shed 4 bases and J shed 4 bases, with 29 bases lying between them. CDR3: CASSPLGGAGHSSSTGELFF. CDR3 nucleotide sequence: TGCGCCAGCAGCCCCCTCGGTGGTGCAGGGCACTCATCAAGCACCGGGGAGCTGTTTTTT.

This clonotype appeared many times. The chain joins TRBV5-1 to TRBJ1-6; D not resolved. With 0 bases removed from V and 0 bases from J, the gap between germline ends came to 16 bases. CDR3 size: 19 residues. Germline CDR1 reads SGHRS; CDR2 reads YFSETQ. The DNA for the CDR3 is TGCGCCAGCAGCTTGGGCCAGGCGGGCTCGAGCTCCTATAATTCACCCCTCCACTTT. It specifies CASSLGQAGSSSYNSPLHF. Full variable domain (outside the CDR3, taken from reference TRBV5-1 and TRBJ1-6): KAGVTQTPRYLIKTRGQQVTLSCSPISGHRSVSWYQQTPGQGLQFLFEYFSETQRNKGNFPGRFSGRQFSNSRSEMNVSTLELGDSALYLCASSLGQAGSSSYNSPLHFGNGTRLTVT.

This clonotype was detected ten times or more. In nucleotides, the CDR3 is TGCGCCAGCAGCTACGGGACAGGGCCGGATTCACCCCTCCACTTT. The encoded protein is CASSYGTGPDSPLHF. The chain is built from TRBV5-1 and TRBJ1-6; 9 bases are shared with TRBD1. CDR1 and CDR2 (germline): SGHRS, YFSETQ. The CDR3 runs 15 residues. V lost 3 bases, J lost 8 bases, and 6 bases stayed unmatched. The full variable domain, rest sourced from reference TRBV5-1 and TRBJ1-6, is KAGVTQTPRYLIKTRGQQVTLSCSPISGHRSVSWYQQTPGQGLQFLFEYFSETQRNKGNFPGRFSGRQFSNSRSEMNVSTLELGDSALYLCASSYGTGPDSPLHFGNGTRLTVT.

This clonotype was picked up many times. The V call is TRBV7-9, the J call TRBJ2-4; D unresolved. In germline, CDR1 is SEHNR, CDR2 FQNEAQ (reference sequence). V shed 5 bases and J shed 0 bases, with 14 bases lying between them. The CDR3 contains 16 residues. The CDR3 nucleotides are TGTGCCAGCAGCCACATCGCCATGGTAGCCAAAAACATTCAGTACTTC. As protein: CASSHIAMVAKNIQYF.

Ten or more counts support this clonotype. The gene calls are TRBV5-8 and TRBJ1-5; D remains ambiguous. V dropped 0 bases and J dropped 0 bases, with 7 bases sitting between them. The CDR3 has 15 amino acids. Per germline, CDR1 SGHTS and CDR2 YDEGEE. CDR3 sequence: CASSLGQVSNQPQHF. For the CDR3, the DNA is TGTGCCAGCAGCTTGGGTCAAGTTAGCAATCAGCCCCAGCATTTT.

J is TRBJ2-1 and V is TRBV30, with D perhaps TRBD2 (6 bases). The CDR3 has 11 residues. Germline CDR1 GTSNPN, CDR2 SVGIG (reference sequence). Trimming removed 4 bases from V and 10 bases from J, with 11 bases in between. The CDR3 is CAWKSGGEQFF. For the CDR3, the DNA is TGTGCCTGGAAGTCCGGAGGGGAGCAGTTCTTC. Complete variable domain (other parts from reference TRBV30 and TRBJ2-1): SQTIHQWPATLVQPVGSPLSLECTVEGTSNPNLYWYRQAAGRGLQLLFYSVGIGQISSEVPQNLSASRPQDRQFILSSKKLLLSDSGFYLCAWKSGGEQFFGPGTRLTVL.

This clonotype showed up many times. The chain links TRBV5-1 to TRBJ1-3; no clear D gene. The CDR3 contains 17 residues. V gave up 2 bases and J gave up 4 bases, with 19 bases separating them. In germline, CDR1 is SGHRS, CDR2 YFSETQ. In DNA, the CDR3 is TGCGCCAGCAGCTTTCTCGGAACTGTGGAGGCCGGAAACACCATATATTTT. Its translation is CASSFLGTVEAGNTIYF.

This clonotype has a count of ten or more. The gene calls are TRBV7-8 and TRBJ1-5; D call uncertain. The CDR3 loop spans 13 amino acids. Trimming took 1 base from V and 6 from J, leaving 7 bases between them. Germline CDR1 is SGHVS and CDR2 is FQNEAQ. This CDR3 reads CASSLEAGQPQHF. DNA of the CDR3: TGTGCCAGCAGCTTAGAGGCCGGTCAGCCCCAGCATTTT.

This clonotype came up many times. The CDR3 DNA reads as TGCGCCAGCAGCTTTTGGGCCGCACAACCCTATGGCTACACCTTC. Protein: CASSFWAAQPYGYTF. This rearrangement joins TRBV5-1 to TRBJ1-2, with D hard to call. This CDR3 has 15 amino acids. Trimming shortened V by 2 bases and J by 4 bases, and 15 bases separated the two germline ends. Germline CDR1 reads SGHRS; CDR2 reads YFSETQ.

The CDR3 coding sequence is TGCAGTGCTAGACCCATTGGCCCGTGGCCCGAGCAGTACTTC. Amino acid sequence: CSARPIGPWPEQYF. V and J are TRBV20-1 and TRBJ2-7, with D unclear. CDR3 length equals 14 residues. Trimming took 2 bases from V and 6 from J, leaving 17 bases between them. Looked up from germline, CDR1 is DFQATT and CDR2 is SNEGSKA (reference sequence).